These 8 T cell receptor beta chains were sequenced from one sample in a study of blood T cell repertoires in COVID-19. Clones were sequenced by immunoSEQ multiplex PCR, and TCRdb holds only the in-frame ones, with some missing. There are roughly 260,000 clones in the sample; 70% to 90% occur only once, and around 1.8% lies in the top ten. The sample consisted of PBMCs or T cells enriched from blood (not recorded which). Receptors originate from a woman aged 45-65 years who had recovered from COVID-19.

This clone was seen more than once but under ten times. The chain employs TRBV5-8 and TRBJ2-1; D unresolved. CDR3 length equals 12 residues. The germline V and J ends were trimmed by 4 bases and 7 bases, with 9 bases remaining between them. Germline V CDR1 and CDR2: SGHTS, YDEGEE. The CDR3 DNA reads as TGTGCCAGCAGCATCAGGTGGAATGAGCAGTTCTTC. Its protein product is CASSIRWNEQFF.

CDR3 DNA sequence: TGTGCCAGCAGTTCGATTGGGACTAGCGGGAGTTCGGGCTACGAGCAGTACTTC. It translates to CASSSIGTSGSSGYEQYF. V gene TRBV28 combines with J gene TRBJ2-7, with TRBD2 matching over 14 bases. After removal of 4 bases from V and 3 bases from J, the junction contained 11 bases not matched to a gene. The CDR3 is 18 amino acids. Germline V CDR1 and CDR2: MDHEN, SYDVKM.

The rearrangement links TRBV3-1 (or the pseudogene TRBV3-2) to TRBJ2-1, with 8 positions matching TRBD2. Trimming removed 0 bases from V and 3 bases from J; junction bases left unmatched: 1. The CDR3 spans 15 residues. CDR1 and CDR2 (germline): LGHDT, YNNKEL (reference sequence). This chain's CDR3 is CASSQETSDYNEQFF. CDR3 DNA sequence: TGTGCCAGCAGCCAAGAGACTAGCGACTACAATGAGCAGTTCTTC.

The rearrangement joins TRBV7-9 to TRBJ2-7; TRBD1 matches 9 bases. V shed 3 bases and J 2 bases; nucleotides not matched to a gene: 11. In germline, CDR1 is SEHNR, CDR2 FQNEAQ (reference sequence). This CDR3 contains 17 residues. In nucleotides, the CDR3 is TGTGCCAGCAGCTTTGTGGCTTCCGGGACAGGGCCCTACGAGCAGTACTTC. It translates to CASSFVASGTGPYEQYF.

The gene calls are TRBV5-1 and TRBJ2-5, with 10 positions matching TRBD2. Germline-derived CDR1 and CDR2 are SGHRS and YFSETQ. The V segment lost 3 bases and the J segment 4 bases; nucleotides outside the gene matches: 15. The CDR3 runs 18 residues. For the CDR3, the DNA is TGCGCCAGCAGCTCGATCGGAGGACTAGCGGAGAGGGGAGAGACCCAGTACTTC. Its protein is CASSSIGGLAERGETQYF.

V usage is TRBV14 and J usage is TRBJ2-6; D gene ambiguous. The CDR3 length is 16 residues. Germline CDR1 and CDR2: SGHDN and FVKESK. Trimming removed 2 bases from V and 1 base from J, with 9 bases in between. CDR3 DNA: TGTGCCAGCAGCCAACTTCTCTTATCTGGGGCCAACGTCCTGACTTTC. Translated, it gives CASSQLLLSGANVLTF.

This clone appeared a few times. The chain links TRBV7-9 to TRBJ2-7; D may be TRBD2 (5 bases). V was clipped by 4 bases and J by 3 bases, with 13 bases between them. CDR1 is SEHNR, CDR2 FQNEAQ, per germline (reference sequence). The CDR3 length is 14 residues. Written as DNA, the CDR3 is TGTGCCAGCAGCTCTAGAGCGGTTTTCTACGAGCAGTACTTC. Amino acid sequence: CASSSRAVFYEQYF.

This clone was counted a single time. This chain connects TRBV2 to TRBJ2-3; D remains unclear. The CDR3 runs to 14 residues. Germline values: CDR1 SNHLY, CDR2 FYNNEI. The V end was cut by 4 bases, the J end by 0 bases, with 8 bases between. This CDR3 reads CASSVTLSTDTQYF. CDR3 bases: TGTGCCAGCAGTGTAACTCTTAGCACAGATACGCAGTATTTT.